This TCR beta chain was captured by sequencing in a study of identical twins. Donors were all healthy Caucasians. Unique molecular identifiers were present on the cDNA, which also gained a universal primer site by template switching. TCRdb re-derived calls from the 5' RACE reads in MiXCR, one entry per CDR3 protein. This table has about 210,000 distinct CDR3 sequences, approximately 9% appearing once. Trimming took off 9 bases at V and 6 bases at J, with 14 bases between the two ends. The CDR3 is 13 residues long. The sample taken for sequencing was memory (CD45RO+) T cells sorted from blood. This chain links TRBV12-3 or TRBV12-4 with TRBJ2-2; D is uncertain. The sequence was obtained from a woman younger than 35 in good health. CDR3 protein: CASSPRVAGELFF. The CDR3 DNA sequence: TGTGCCAGTAGCCCCCGGGTGGCCGGGGAGCTGTTTTTT.